This TCR beta chain was obtained from a study of cytomegalovirus exposure and HLA in healthy donors. Background on the study: Earlier, about 179 million T cells were analyzed, and about 120 million unique TCR beta sequences were found among them. HLA-typed donors contributed 65 million to 95 million unique TCRs, which were held in an early data release.

General study points: In a later analysis, DRB1 alleles had the most associated TCRs; HLA-C alleles the fewest.

With regard to this clone: Antigen unknown.

Amplification used 60 Vbeta primers and 13 Jbeta primers. Assay used: immunoSEQ multiplex PCR; TCRdb lists only in-frame clones, some missing. The sample consists of more than 130,000 clones, around 77% of them appearing once. This receptor was obtained from a woman aged 45-60 years in good health and CMV-seronegative. Sequencing input: PBMCs.

As DNA, the CDR3 is TGTGCCAGCAGCGGGCCCCAAGACAGCTCACCCCTCCACTTT. It encodes CASSGPQDSSPLHF. The rearrangement uses TRBV6-1 and TRBJ1-6; D is possibly TRBD1 (5 bases). The CDR3 loop spans 14 amino acids. CDR1 and CDR2 from the germline V gene are MNHNS and SASEGT. The V gene lost 6 bases and the J gene lost 10 bases, with 16 bases spanning the gap.